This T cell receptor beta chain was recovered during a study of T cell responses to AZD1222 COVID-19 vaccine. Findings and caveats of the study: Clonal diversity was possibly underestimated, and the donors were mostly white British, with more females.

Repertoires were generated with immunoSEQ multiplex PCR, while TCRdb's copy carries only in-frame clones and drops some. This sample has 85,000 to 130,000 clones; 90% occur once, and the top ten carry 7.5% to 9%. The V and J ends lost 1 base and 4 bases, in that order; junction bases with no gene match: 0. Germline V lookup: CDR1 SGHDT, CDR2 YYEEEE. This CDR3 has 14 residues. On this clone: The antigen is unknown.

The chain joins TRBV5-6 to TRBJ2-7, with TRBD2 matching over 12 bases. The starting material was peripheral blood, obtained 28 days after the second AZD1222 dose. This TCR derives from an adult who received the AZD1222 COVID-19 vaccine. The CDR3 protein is CASSLTSGGYEQYF. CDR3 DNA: TGTGCCAGCAGCTTGACTAGCGGGGGGTACGAGCAGTACTTC.